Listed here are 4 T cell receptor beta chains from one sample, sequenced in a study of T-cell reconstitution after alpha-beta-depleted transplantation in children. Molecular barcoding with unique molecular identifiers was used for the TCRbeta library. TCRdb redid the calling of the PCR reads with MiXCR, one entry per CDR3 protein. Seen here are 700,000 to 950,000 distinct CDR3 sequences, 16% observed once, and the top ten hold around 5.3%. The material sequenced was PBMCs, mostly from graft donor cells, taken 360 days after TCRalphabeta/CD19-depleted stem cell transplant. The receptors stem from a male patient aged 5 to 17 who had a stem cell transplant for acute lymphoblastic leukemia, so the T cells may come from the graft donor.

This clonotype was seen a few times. The CDR3, as DNA: TGTGCCAGCAGCTTAGCGTGGGCGGGAGACTACGAGCAGTACTTC. Its translation is CASSLAWAGDYEQYF. This sequence joins TRBV7-8 and TRBJ2-7; 7 positions agree with TRBD2. The CDR3 extends over 15 amino acids. The trim removed 0 bases at V and 3 bases at J, leaving 5 bases unmatched. CDR1 SGHVS and CDR2 FQNEAQ come from the germline V gene.

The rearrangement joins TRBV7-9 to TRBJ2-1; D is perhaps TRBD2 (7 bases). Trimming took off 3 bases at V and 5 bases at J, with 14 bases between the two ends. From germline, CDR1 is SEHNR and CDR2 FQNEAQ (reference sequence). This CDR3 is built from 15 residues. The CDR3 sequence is CASSLGGAGHNEQFF. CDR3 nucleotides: TGTGCCAGCAGCTTGGGGGGGGCAGGGCACAATGAGCAGTTCTTC.

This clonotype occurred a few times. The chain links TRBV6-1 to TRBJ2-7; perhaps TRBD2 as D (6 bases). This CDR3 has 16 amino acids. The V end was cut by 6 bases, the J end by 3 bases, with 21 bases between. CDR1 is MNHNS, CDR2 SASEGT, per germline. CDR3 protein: CASSHTAASDFYEQYF. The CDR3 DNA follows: TGTGCCAGCAGCCACACGGCGGCTAGCGACTTCTACGAGCAGTACTTC.

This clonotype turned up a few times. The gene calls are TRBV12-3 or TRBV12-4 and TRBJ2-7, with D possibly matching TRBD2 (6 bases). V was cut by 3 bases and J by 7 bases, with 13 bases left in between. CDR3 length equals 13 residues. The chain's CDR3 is CASSFWGAGEQYF. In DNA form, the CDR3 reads TGTGCCAGCAGTTTTTGGGGCGCGGGGGAGCAGTACTTC.